This T cell receptor beta chain was documented in a study of T cells in Graves' hyperthyroidism and ophthalmopathy. Only a few counts were recorded for this clonotype. Amplified regions were TCR beta CDR3 sequences from RNA transcripts. RT-PCR in the first round (using the HTBI primer set) targeted the TCR CDR3. TCRdb ran MiXCR on the multiplex PCR reads and lists one entry per CDR3 protein. The sample carries hundreds of thousands of distinct CDR3 sequences, around 20% recorded once. The blood was taken when hyperthyroidism was first diagnosed, before any ophthalmopathy symptoms showed up. The CDR3 runs to 15 residues. V was pared by 7 bases and J by 0 bases, with 13 bases between. Germline lookup yields CDR1 LGHDT and CDR2 YNNKEL (reference sequence).

The sequenced material came from blood. The chain links TRBV3-1 to TRBJ1-3; possible D gene TRBD1, 5 bases. The TCR comes from a woman aged 45-65 years with Graves' hyperthyroidism that later progressed to Graves' ophthalmopathy. CDR3 loop: CASTTGTSSGNTIYF. CDR3 DNA: TGTGCCAGCACCACCGGGACGAGCTCTGGAAACACCATATATTTT.